The rows below give T cell receptor beta chains drawn from one sample of a study of T cell responses to AZD1222 COVID-19 vaccine. Assay: immunoSEQ multiplex PCR; the TCRdb copy retains only in-frame clones and omits some. The repertoire holds about 96,000 clones, with around 91% as singletons. This specimen was peripheral blood, taken on day 0 of MenACWY control vaccination. The source is an adult in good health. The CDR3 runs from the conserved cysteine through the conserved F or W. A D gene is named only where the DNA matches it firmly. Some rows mark clone size as missing; the rest say once, few, many or name a class of expanded clone.

clone_size j_call v_call d_call cdr3_nt cdr3_aa
once TRBJ1-1 TRBV3-1/TRBV3-2 NA TGTGCCAGCAGCCCCCCGGGGTGGAACACTGAAGCTTTCTTT CASSPPGWNTEAFF
NA TRBJ1-6 TRBV19 NA TGTGCCAGTACCGCGCCGGGGGGTGGCAATTCACCCCTCCACTTT CASTAPGGGNSPLHF
NA TRBJ2-6 TRBV18 NA TGTGCCAGCTCACCACCGAACAGTATTATCTCTGGGGCCAACGTCCTGACTTTC CASSPPNSIISGANVLTF
NA TRBJ1-6 TRBV6-5 NA TGTGCCAGCAGTAAACAGGGTTCACCCCTCCACTTT CASSKQGSPLHF
NA TRBJ2-5 TRBV15 NA TGTGCCACCAGCAGAGATGCCCTAGGGTCAGGGACCCAGTACTTC CATSRDALGSGTQYF
NA TRBJ2-7 TRBV10-1 TRBD1 TGCGCCAGCAGTCAGGGGGATCCCTACGAGCAGTACTTC CASSQGDPYEQYF
NA TRBJ1-6 TRBV3-1/TRBV3-2 NA TGTGCCAGCAGCCAAGATCTACAAGATAATTCACCCCTCCACTTT CASSQDLQDNSPLHF
NA TRBJ2-5 TRBV2 TRBD2 TGTGCCAGCACGTTTAGCGGGGGGCAAGAGACCCAGTACTTC CASTFSGGQETQYF
NA TRBJ1-6 TRBV14 TRBD1 TGTGCCAGCAGCCAAGATCGGGGACAGGGTAATTCACCCCTCCACTTT CASSQDRGQGNSPLHF
NA TRBJ1-1 TRBV7-8 NA TGTGCCAGCAGCTTATTGGGGGCCGGAGTGGTTGAAGCTTTCTTT CASSLLGAGVVEAFF
NA TRBJ2-3 TRBV4-1 NA TGCGCCAGCAGCCAAGAGAATATCGCGAGCACAATGACAAGCACAGATACGCAGTATTTT CASSQENIASTMTSTDTQYF
NA TRBJ2-5 TRBV10-3 NA TGTGCCATCAGTGTTAAGCGGGAAGAGACCCAGTACTTC CAISVKREETQYF
NA TRBJ1-4 TRBV7-8 NA TGTGCCAGCAGCCGAGGGTTGTCGGGTGAAAAACTGTTTTTT CASSRGLSGEKLFF
NA TRBJ1-1 TRBV18 TRBD1 TGTGCCAGCTCACGGTCAACAGGGGATGAAGCTTTCTTT CASSRSTGDEAFF
NA TRBJ2-7 TRBV3-1/TRBV3-2 NA TGTGCCAGCAGCCAGACAGTCTCTGACGAGCAGTACTTC CASSQTVSDEQYF
NA TRBJ2-3 TRBV5-1 TRBD2 TGCGCCAGCAGCTCGGGACTAGCGGGAGCAGATACGCAGTATTTT CASSSGLAGADTQYF
NA TRBJ2-5 TRBV24-1 NA TGTGCCACCAGTGAACGAGGGACCCTCGGGGTGGAGACCCAGTACTTC CATSERGTLGVETQYF
NA TRBJ2-5 TRBV18 TRBD1 TGTGCCAGCTCACCATATCTAAGGACAGGGGCCCAAGAGACCCAGTACTTC CASSPYLRTGAQETQYF
once TRBJ2-3 TRBV29-1 TRBD2 TGCAGCGCCTCGAACTTAGCGGGAACAGATACGCAGTATTTT CSASNLAGTDTQYF
NA TRBJ2-1 TRBV6-5 NA TGTGCCAGCAGCTCCTACAGTAGCTCCTACAATGAGCAGTTCTTC CASSSYSSSYNEQFF
once TRBJ1-4 TRBV4-3 NA TGCGCCAGCAGCCAATTAAGGGGGGAAAAACTGTTTTTT CASSQLRGEKLFF
NA TRBJ2-7 TRBV19 TRBD2 TGTGCCAGTAGTGTCCGACTAGCGGGCCCCTACGAGCAGTACTTC CASSVRLAGPYEQYF
NA TRBJ2-1 TRBV7-2 TRBD1 TGTGCCAGCAGCTTACGGGCAGGGGGCCTTAACAATGAGCAGTTCTTC CASSLRAGGLNNEQFF
NA TRBJ1-6 TRBV5-1 TRBD1 TGCGCCAGCAGCTTGGGACAGGGCTATAATTCACCCCTCCACTTT CASSLGQGYNSPLHF
NA TRBJ2-7 TRBV7-9 NA TGTGCCAGCAGCTCCCTCTACGAGCAGTACTTC CASSSLYEQYF
NA TRBJ1-4 TRBV5-1 NA TGCGCCAGCAGCGCCGGGACACCAACTAATGAAAAACTGTTTTTT CASSAGTPTNEKLFF
NA TRBJ1-1 TRBV6-4 TRBD1 TGTGCCAGCAGTGACTCGAACAGGGGGTGGACTGAAGCTTTCTTT CASSDSNRGWTEAFF